These 4 T cell receptor beta chains were all obtained from the same sample, sequenced in a study of blood T cells in healthy people across ages. Combining a sample-barcoded 5' primer with a J-beta primer mix, a second PCR ran for about 6 to 11 cycles. MiXCR, run by TCRdb on the 5' RACE reads, gives a single entry per CDR3 protein. The table includes 1,500,000 or so distinct CDR3 sequences, roughly 64% detected once. Sequencing input: blood. Receptors originate from a man aged 18 to 29 in good health.

The rearrangement uses TRBV27 and TRBJ2-1; no firm D call. The germline V gene encodes CDR1 MNHEY and CDR2 SMNVEV (reference sequence). CDR3 length: 18 amino acids. Trimming pared 0 bases from V and 0 bases from J, leaving 15 bases between. The CDR3 nucleotides read TGTGCCAGCAGTTTATCCGCGGCAGGCCATAGCTCCTACAATGAGCAGTTCTTC. It specifies CASSLSAAGHSSYNEQFF.

This chain links TRBV7-9 with TRBJ2-7, with TRBD1 matching 9 bases. Germline CDR1 is SEHNR and CDR2 is FQNEAQ (reference sequence). V was clipped by 6 bases and J by 4 bases; unmatched bases: 10. The length of the CDR3 is 15 residues. The CDR3 nucleotides are TGTGCCAGCAGGGGAGAGGACAGGGGTCTTTACGAGCAGTACTTC. This gives the protein CASRGEDRGLYEQYF.

The chain carries TRBV9 and TRBJ2-7; TRBD1 aligns across 7 bases. The germline CDR1 and CDR2 sequences are SGDLS and YYNGEE. The CDR3 is 15 residues long. V lost 3 bases, J lost 0 bases, and 6 bases stayed unmatched. CDR3 bases: TGTGCCAGCAGCGGTGGGGCAGGGGGCTCCTACGAGCAGTACTTC. The encoded protein is CASSGGAGGSYEQYF. The full variable domain, its missing parts supplied by reference TRBV9 and TRBJ2-7, is DSGVTQTPKHLITATGQRVTLRCSPRSGDLSVYWYQQSLDQGLQFLIQYYNGEERAKGNILERFSAQQFPDLHSELNLSSLELGDSALYFCASSGGAGGSYEQYFGPGTRLTVT.

This clonotype was detected only a few times. The chain couples TRBV6-2 or TRBV6-3 to TRBJ2-7; 7 nucleotides align to TRBD2. Germline V lookup: CDR1 MNHEY, CDR2 SVGEGT. With 10 bases clipped from V and 0 bases from J, the junction kept 6 bases outside the gene matches. This CDR3 is 13 amino acids long. For the CDR3, the DNA is TGTGCCACCGGAACTAGCGACTCCTACGAGCAGTACTTC. Protein sequence: CATGTSDSYEQYF.